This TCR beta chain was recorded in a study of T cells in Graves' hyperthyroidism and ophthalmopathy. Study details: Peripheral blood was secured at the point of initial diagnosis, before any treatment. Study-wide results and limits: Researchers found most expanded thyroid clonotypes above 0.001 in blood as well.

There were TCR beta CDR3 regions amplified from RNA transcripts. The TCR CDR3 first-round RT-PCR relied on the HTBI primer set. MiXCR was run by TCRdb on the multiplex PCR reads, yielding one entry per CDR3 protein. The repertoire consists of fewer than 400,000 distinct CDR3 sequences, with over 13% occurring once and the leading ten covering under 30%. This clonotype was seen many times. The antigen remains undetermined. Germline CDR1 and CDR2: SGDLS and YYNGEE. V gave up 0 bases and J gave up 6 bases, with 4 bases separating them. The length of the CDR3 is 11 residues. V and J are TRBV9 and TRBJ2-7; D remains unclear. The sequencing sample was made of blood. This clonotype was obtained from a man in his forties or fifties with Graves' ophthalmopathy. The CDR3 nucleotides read TGTGCCAGCAGCGTAGGTGGCGAGCAGTACTTC. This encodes CASSVGGEQYF.